This passage covers 10 T cell receptor beta chains from one sample sequenced in a study of cytomegalovirus exposure and HLA in healthy donors. Here immunoSEQ multiplex PCR was the method, and the copy in TCRdb shows in-frame clones only, minus some. The sample has roughly 70,000 clones, approximately 95% seen once. Source material: PBMCs. These receptors were obtained from a man between 18 and 29 years old in good health and CMV-seropositive.

This chain joins TRBV29-1 and TRBJ1-3; D ambiguous. The CDR3 loop spans 13 amino acids. Germline V gene lookup returns CDR1 SQVTM and CDR2 ANQGSEA. Trimming removed 4 bases from V and 4 bases from J, with 11 bases in between. CDR3 sequence: CSVGGKAGNTIYF. The CDR3 DNA follows: TGCAGCGTTGGAGGGAAGGCGGGAAACACCATATATTTT.

The genes are TRBV5-1 and TRBJ2-6; 14 positions agree with TRBD2. CDR1 and CDR2 (germline): SGHRS, YFSETQ. The junction had 5 bases not matched to a gene; V was cut back by 1 base and J by 2 bases. The CDR3 has 19 residues. The CDR3 loop reads CASSLRTSGRLAGANVLTF. CDR3 nucleotide sequence: TGCGCCAGCAGCTTGAGGACTAGCGGGAGGTTGGCTGGGGCCAACGTCCTGACTTTC.

The J gene is TRBJ2-6, the V gene TRBV5-6; tentatively, D is TRBD2 (6 bases). V lost 2 bases, J lost 1 base, and 16 bases lay in between. The CDR3 is made up of 18 amino acids. Looked up from germline, CDR1 is SGHDT and CDR2 is YYEEEE. CDR3 in DNA: TGTGCCAGCAGCTTCTTGGGGGAGGCCCCGTCTGGGGCCAACGTCCTGACTTTC. Protein sequence: CASSFLGEAPSGANVLTF.

The J gene is TRBJ2-5, the V gene TRBV5-8; D may be TRBD2 (5 bases). The V gene's germline CDR1 is SGHTS and CDR2 YDEGEE. This CDR3 is 14 amino acids long. V was cut by 4 bases and J by 2 bases, with 12 bases left in between. In nucleotides, the CDR3 is TGTGCCAGCAGCCCACGTAAGCGGCAAGAGACCCAGTACTTC. As protein: CASSPRKRQETQYF. The full variable domain, its missing parts supplied by reference TRBV5-8 and TRBJ2-5, is EAGVTQSPTHLIKTRGQQATLRCSPISGHTSVYWYQQALGLGLQFLLWYDEGEERNRGNFPPRFSGRQFPNYSSELNVNALELEDSALYLCASSPRKRQETQYFGPGTRLLVL.

V gene TRBV6-1 combines with J gene TRBJ2-3; TRBD2 matches at 10 bases. The CDR3 covers 17 residues. Germline V gene data show CDR1 as MNHNS and CDR2 as SASEGT. The trim removed 1 base at V and 2 bases at J, leaving 6 bases unmatched. CDR3 in DNA: TGTGCCAGCAGTGAAGGAGCTAGCGGGAGTTCCACAGATACGCAGTATTTT. It is translated as CASSEGASGSSTDTQYF.

The count of this clone is one. The chain recombines TRBV7-9 with TRBJ2-1, with D possibly matching TRBD1 (6 bases). V shed 1 base and J shed 4 bases, with 14 bases lying between them. The CDR3 extends over 16 amino acids. The germline V gene encodes CDR1 SEHNR and CDR2 FQNEAQ (reference sequence). CDR3 residues: CASSLEGQGPYNEQFF. In nucleotides, the CDR3 is TGTGCCAGCAGCTTAGAGGGGCAGGGGCCTTACAATGAGCAGTTCTTC.

The chain couples TRBV18 to TRBJ2-4; no definite D call. V lost 0 bases, J lost 11 bases, and 14 bases lay in between. CDR1 is KGHSH and CDR2 is LQKENI in the germline V gene. The CDR3 has 14 amino acids. The chain's CDR3 is CASSPPDVGSVQYF. DNA of the CDR3: TGTGCCAGCTCACCACCGGATGTCGGGTCTGTTCAGTACTTC. Filled out from reference TRBV18 and TRBJ2-4, the complete variable domain reads NAGVMQNPRHLVRRRGQEARLRCSPMKGHSHVYWYRQLPEEGLKFMVYLQKENIIDESGMPKERFSAEFPKEGPSILRIQQVVRGDSAAYFCASSPPDVGSVQYFGAGTRLSVL.

The rearrangement links TRBV11-2 to TRBJ1-1, with TRBD1 matching over 9 bases. The V and J ends lost 5 bases and 4 bases, in that order; junction bases with no gene match: 8. This CDR3 spans 15 amino acids. Germline V gene data show CDR1 as SGHAT and CDR2 as FQNNGV. For the CDR3, the DNA is TGTGCCAGCAGCCAATCGACAGGGGGGGCCACTGAAGCTTTCTTT. Translation: CASSQSTGGATEAFF.

The chain uses TRBV19 and TRBJ1-1, with D possibly TRBD1 on 6 matching bases. This CDR3 spans 14 amino acids. Trimming removed 5 bases from V and 1 base from J, with 11 bases in between. Germline V gene lookup returns CDR1 LNHDA and CDR2 SQIVND (reference sequence). The CDR3 protein is CASSPSTGNTEAFF. As DNA, the CDR3 is TGTGCCAGTAGTCCTTCGACAGGGAACACTGAAGCTTTCTTT.

The J gene is TRBJ2-1, the V gene TRBV18, with 13 positions matching TRBD2. Losses at the gene ends were 1 base for V and 7 bases for J; bases not matched to a gene: 16. The CDR3 extends over 20 amino acids. The germline CDR1 and CDR2 sequences are KGHSH and LQKENI. The DNA for the CDR3 is TGTGCCAGCTCACCACGATCCTTAGGACTAGCGGGAGTAAGTGGGAATGAGCAGTTCTTC. Its translation is CASSPRSLGLAGVSGNEQFF.